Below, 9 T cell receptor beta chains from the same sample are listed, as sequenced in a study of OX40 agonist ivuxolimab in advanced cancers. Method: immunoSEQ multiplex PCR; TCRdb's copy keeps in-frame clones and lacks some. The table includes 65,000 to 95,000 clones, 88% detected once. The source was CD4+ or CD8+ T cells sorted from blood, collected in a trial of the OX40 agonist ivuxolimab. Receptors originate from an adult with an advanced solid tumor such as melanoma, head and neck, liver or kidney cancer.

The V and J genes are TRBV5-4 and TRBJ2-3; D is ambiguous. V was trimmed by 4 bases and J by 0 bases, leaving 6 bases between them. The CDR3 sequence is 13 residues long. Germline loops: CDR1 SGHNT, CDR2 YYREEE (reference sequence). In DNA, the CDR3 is TGTGCCAGCAGCAAAGACAGCACAGATACGCAGTATTTT. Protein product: CASSKDSTDTQYF.

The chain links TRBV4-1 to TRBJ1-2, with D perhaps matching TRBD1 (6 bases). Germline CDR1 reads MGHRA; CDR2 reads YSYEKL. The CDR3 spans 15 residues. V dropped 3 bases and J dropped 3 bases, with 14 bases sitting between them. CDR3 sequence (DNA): TGCGCCAGCAGCCAGGCTGACAGGTACGACTATGGCTACACCTTC. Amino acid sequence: CASSQADRYDYGYTF.

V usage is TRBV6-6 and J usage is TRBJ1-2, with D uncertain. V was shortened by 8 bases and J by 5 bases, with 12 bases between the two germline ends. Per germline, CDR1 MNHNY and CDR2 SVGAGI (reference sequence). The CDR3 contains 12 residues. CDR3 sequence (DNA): TGTGCCAGCCGAAGCGGGGAATATGGCTACACCTTC. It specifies CASRSGEYGYTF.

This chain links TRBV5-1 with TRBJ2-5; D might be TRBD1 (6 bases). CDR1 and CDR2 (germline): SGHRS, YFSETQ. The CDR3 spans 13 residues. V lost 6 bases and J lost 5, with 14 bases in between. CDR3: CASKEWGRETQYF. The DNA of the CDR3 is TGCGCCAGCAAGGAGTGGGGGCGGGAGACCCAGTACTTC.

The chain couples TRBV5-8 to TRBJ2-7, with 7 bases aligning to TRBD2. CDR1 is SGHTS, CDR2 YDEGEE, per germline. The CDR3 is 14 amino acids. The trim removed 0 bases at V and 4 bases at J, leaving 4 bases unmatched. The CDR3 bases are TGTGCCAGCAGCTTGGAGACTAGCTTTTACGAGCAGTACTTC. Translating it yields CASSLETSFYEQYF.

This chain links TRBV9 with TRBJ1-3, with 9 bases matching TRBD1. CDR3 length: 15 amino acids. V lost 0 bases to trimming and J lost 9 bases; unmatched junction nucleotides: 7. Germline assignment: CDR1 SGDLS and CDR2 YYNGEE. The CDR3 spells CASSVEGQGAVTIYF. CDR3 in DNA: TGTGCCAGCAGCGTAGAGGGACAGGGAGCTGTCACCATATATTTT.

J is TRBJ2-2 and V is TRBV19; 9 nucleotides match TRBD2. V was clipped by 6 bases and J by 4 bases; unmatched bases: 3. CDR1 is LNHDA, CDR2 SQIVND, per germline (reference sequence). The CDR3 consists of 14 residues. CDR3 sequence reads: CASRAGGLTGELFF. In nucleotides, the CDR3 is TGTGCCAGTAGAGCGGGGGGCCTCACCGGGGAGCTGTTTTTT.

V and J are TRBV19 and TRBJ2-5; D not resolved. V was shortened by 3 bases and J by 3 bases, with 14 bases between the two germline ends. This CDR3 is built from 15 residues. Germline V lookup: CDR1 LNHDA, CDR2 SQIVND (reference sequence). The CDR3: CASSIVGWAKETQYF. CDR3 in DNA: TGTGCCAGTAGTATTGTAGGGTGGGCAAAAGAGACCCAGTACTTC.

The CDR3 region is CASSITGENQPQHF. The CDR3 region has the DNA TGTGCCAGTAGTATAACAGGGGAAAATCAGCCCCAGCATTTT. V usage is TRBV19 and J usage is TRBJ1-5; TRBD1 matches at 7 bases. The trim removed 2 bases at V and 4 bases at J, leaving 2 bases unmatched. The CDR3 contains 14 residues. CDR1 and CDR2 from the germline V gene are LNHDA and SQIVND (reference sequence).